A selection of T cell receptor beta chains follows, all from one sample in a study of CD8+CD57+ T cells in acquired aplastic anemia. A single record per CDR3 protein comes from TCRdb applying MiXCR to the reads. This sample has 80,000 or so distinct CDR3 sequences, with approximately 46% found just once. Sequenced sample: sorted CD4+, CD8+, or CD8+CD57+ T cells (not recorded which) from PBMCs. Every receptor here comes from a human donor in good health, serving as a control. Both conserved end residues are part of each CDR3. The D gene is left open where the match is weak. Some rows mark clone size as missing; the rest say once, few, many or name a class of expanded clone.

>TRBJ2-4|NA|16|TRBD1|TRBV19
CASSAGQGGAKNIQYF
TGTGCCAGTAGCGCGGGACAGGGTGGGGCCAAAAACATTCAGTACTTC
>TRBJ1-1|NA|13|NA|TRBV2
CASKDTLNTEAFF
TGTGCCAGCAAGGACACCCTGAACACTGAAGCTTTCTTT
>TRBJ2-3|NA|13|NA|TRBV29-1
CSVDQGGADTQYF
TGCAGCGTCGATCAGGGTGGTGCAGATACGCAGTATTTT
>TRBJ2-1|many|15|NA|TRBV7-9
CASSFPGQKNNEQFF
TGTGCCAGCAGCTTCCCCGGACAGAAAAACAATGAGCAGTTCTTC
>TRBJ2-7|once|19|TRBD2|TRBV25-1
CASSEMGLAGGRVSYEQYF
TGTGCCAGCAGTGAGATGGGACTAGCGGGAGGTAGGGTCTCCTACGAGCAGTACTTC
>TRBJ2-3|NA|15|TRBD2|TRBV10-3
CAISGASGNSDTQYF
TGTGCCATCAGTGGAGCTAGCGGGAACTCAGATACGCAGTATTTT
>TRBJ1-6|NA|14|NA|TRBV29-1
CSVSPGQGDSPLHF
TGCAGCGTGAGCCCGGGACAAGGGGATTCACCCCTCCACTTT
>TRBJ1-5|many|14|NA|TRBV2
CASSAGTINQPQHF
TGTGCCAGCAGTGCGGGAACTATCAATCAGCCCCAGCATTTT
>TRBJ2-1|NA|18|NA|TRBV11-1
CASSFSAFSGAYVGEQFF
TGTGCCAGCAGCTTCAGTGCCTTTTCGGGGGCCTACGTGGGTGAGCAGTTCTTC
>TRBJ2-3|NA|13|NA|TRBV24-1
CATSDPPVDTQYF
TGTGCCACCAGTGATCCCCCGGTGGATACGCAGTATTTT
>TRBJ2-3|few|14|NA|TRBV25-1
CASSWRGPTDTQYF
TGTGCCAGCAGTTGGAGGGGGCCCACAGATACGCAGTATTTT
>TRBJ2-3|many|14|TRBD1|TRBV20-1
CSAQGVYSTDTQYF
TGCAGTGCCCAGGGGGTGTATAGCACAGATACGCAGTATTTT
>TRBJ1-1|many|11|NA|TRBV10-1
CASSEGVEAFF
TGCGCCAGCAGTGAGGGAGTTGAAGCTTTCTTT
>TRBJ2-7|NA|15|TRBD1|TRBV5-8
CATHARDRVIYEQYF
TGTGCCACACATGCCCGGGACAGGGTTATCTACGAGCAGTACTTC
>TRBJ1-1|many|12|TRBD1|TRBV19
CATRQGPTEAFF
TGTGCCACCCGACAGGGACCAACTGAAGCTTTCTTT
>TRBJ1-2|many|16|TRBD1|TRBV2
CASVGMTGGTNYGYTF
TGTGCCAGTGTCGGTATGACAGGGGGAACAAACTATGGCTACACCTTC
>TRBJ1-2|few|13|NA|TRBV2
CASSERSVYGYTF
TGTGCCAGCAGTGAACGTTCCGTCTATGGCTACACCTTC
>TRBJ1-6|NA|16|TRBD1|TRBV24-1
CAASDTPGQGTSPLHF
TGTGCCGCCAGTGATACACCGGGACAGGGCACTTCACCCCTCCACTTT
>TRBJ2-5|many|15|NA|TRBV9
CASSVGDARAETQYF
TGTGCCAGCAGCGTAGGGGACGCCAGGGCAGAGACCCAGTACTTC
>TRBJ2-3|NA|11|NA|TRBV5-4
CASSAQYTQYF
TGTGCCAGCAGCGCGCAGTATACGCAGTATTTT
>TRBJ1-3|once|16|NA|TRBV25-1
CASIPKQGNYGNTIYF
TGTGCCAGCATCCCCAAACAGGGAAATTACGGAAACACCATATATTTT
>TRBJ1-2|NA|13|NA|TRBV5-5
CASSQDTTPGYTF
TGTGCCAGCAGCCAGGACACGACGCCCGGCTACACCTTC
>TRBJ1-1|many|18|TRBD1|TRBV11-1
CASSYNLGTDPMNTEAFF
TGTGCCAGCAGCTACAATCTCGGGACAGACCCGATGAACACTGAAGCTTTCTTT
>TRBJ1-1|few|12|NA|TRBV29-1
CSVGDMGGKAFF
TGCAGCGTAGGTGACATGGGGGGGAAAGCTTTCTTT
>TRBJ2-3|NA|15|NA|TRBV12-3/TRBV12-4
CASTWTPGTADTQYF
TGTGCCAGCACCTGGACCCCAGGGACTGCGGATACGCAGTATTTT
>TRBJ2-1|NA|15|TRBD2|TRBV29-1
CSAELAAPSYNEQFF
TGCAGCGCTGAGCTAGCGGCACCCTCCTACAATGAGCAGTTCTTC
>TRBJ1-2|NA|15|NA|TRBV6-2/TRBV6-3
CASSSDSGPAYGYTF
TGTGCCAGCAGTTCCGACTCCGGGCCCGCCTATGGCTACACCTTC
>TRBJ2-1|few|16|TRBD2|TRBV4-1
CASSQGVSGSRNEQFF
TGCGCCAGCAGCCAAGGGGTTAGCGGGAGTCGCAATGAGCAGTTCTTC
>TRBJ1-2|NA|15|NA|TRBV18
CASSPPTLSSYGYTF
TGTGCCAGCTCACCACCGACACTTTCGAGTTATGGCTACACCTTC
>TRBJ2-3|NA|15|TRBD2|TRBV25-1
CASSNLAGAGDTQYF
TGTGCCAGCAGCAACTTAGCGGGAGCGGGTGATACGCAGTATTTT
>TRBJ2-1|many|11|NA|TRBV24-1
CADRGGNEQFF
TGTGCCGACAGAGGGGGCAATGAGCAGTTCTTC
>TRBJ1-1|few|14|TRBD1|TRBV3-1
CASSQPDRLTEAFF
TGTGCCAGCAGCCAACCGGACAGGCTCACTGAAGCTTTCTTT
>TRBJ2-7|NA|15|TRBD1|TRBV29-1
CNVETDRGGSYEQYF
TGCAACGTTGAGACGGACAGGGGAGGGTCCTACGAGCAGTACTTC
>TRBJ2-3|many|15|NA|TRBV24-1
CATSQAVTSTDTQYF
TGTGCCACCAGTCAGGCGGTGACTAGCACAGATACGCAGTATTTT
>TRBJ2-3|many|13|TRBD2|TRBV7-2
CASSWTSPDTQYF
TGTGCCAGCAGCTGGACTAGCCCCGATACGCAGTATTTT
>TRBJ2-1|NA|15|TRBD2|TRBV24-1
CATSDSGLAPMRAFF
TGTGCCACCAGTGATTCCGGACTAGCTCCAATGAGGGCGTTCTTC
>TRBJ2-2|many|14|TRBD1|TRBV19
CASMGTGGTGELFF
TGTGCCAGTATGGGGACAGGGGGCACCGGGGAGCTGTTTTTT
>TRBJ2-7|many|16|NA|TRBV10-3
CAISDPATELSYEQYF
TGTGCCATCAGTGACCCGGCCACTGAGTTATCCTACGAGCAGTACTTC
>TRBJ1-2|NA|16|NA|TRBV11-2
CASSPLRGGRGYGYTF
TGTGCCAGCAGCCCCCTGAGGGGGGGGCGCGGCTATGGCTACACCTTC
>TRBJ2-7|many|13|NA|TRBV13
CASSYRGRSEQYF
TGTGCCAGCAGCTATAGGGGCAGGAGTGAGCAGTACTTC
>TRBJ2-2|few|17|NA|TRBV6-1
CASFPVLGDKDTGELFF
TGTGCCAGCTTTCCAGTTTTAGGGGATAAGGACACCGGGGAGCTGTTTTTT
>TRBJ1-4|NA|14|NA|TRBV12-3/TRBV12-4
CASSFSMSNEKLFF
TGTGCCAGCAGTTTTAGTATGTCTAATGAAAAACTGTTTTTT
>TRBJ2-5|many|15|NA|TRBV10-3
CAISEMAGGQETQYF
TGTGCCATCAGTGAAATGGCAGGGGGGCAAGAGACCCAGTACTTC
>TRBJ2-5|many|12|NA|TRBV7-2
CASSFTGETQYF
TGTGCCAGCAGCTTCACGGGGGAGACCCAGTACTTC
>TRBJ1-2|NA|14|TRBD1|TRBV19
CASSIQGALDGYTF
TGTGCCAGTAGTATCCAGGGGGCGCTTGACGGCTACACCTTC
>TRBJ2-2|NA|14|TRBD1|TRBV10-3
CAIGRDRGTGELFF
TGTGCCATCGGAAGGGACAGGGGAACCGGGGAGCTGTTTTTT
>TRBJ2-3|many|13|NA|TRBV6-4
CASSRTSTDTQYF
TGTGCCAGCAGTAGGACTAGCACAGATACGCAGTATTTT
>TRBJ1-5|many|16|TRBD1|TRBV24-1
CATRVERGQENQPQHF
TGTGCCACCAGGGTAGAGCGGGGACAGGAAAATCAGCCCCAGCATTTT
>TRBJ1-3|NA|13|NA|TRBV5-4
CASSLSGRNTIYF
TGTGCCAGCAGCTTGTCAGGGAGGAACACCATATATTTT